This TCR beta chain was captured by sequencing in a study of identical twins. This clonotype turned up a few times. Its antigen is currently unknown. Germline loops: CDR1 MDHEN, CDR2 SYDVKM. The CDR3 sequence is 16 residues long. J lost 9 bases, V lost 3 bases, and 11 bases had no gene match. General observations from the study: Shared out-of-frame alpha sequences (those common to twins) showed excess low generation probability. For cord blood, abundant beta clonotypes had fewer insertions, unlike memory repertoires, which showed none. Beta out-of-frame sequences showed weaker excess twin sharing. Models predicted too little out-of-frame TCR alpha sharing in monozygotic twins.

TCRdb called the 5' RACE reads again in MiXCR, with one record for every CDR3 protein. The sample holds more than 650,000 distinct CDR3 sequences; roughly 6% are singletons and the top ten take roughly 2%. The rearrangement joins TRBV28 to TRBJ1-6; 7 bases fit TRBD1. Material for sequencing was naive T cells sorted from blood. This receptor was taken from a man between 18 and 29 years old in good health. The CDR3 is CASSLGGGEIRSPLHF. The CDR3 DNA follows: TGTGCCAGCAGTTTGGGAGGGGGCGAGATTCGTTCACCCCTCCACTTT.